The clone carrying this TCR beta chain was seen many times. Its matching antigen is unknown. With 10-nucleotide random UMIs, 5'RACE was used to make the cDNA. TCRdb re-analysed the 5' RACE reads in MiXCR, keeping a single row per CDR3 protein. The sample gives about 30,000 distinct CDR3 sequences, 9% to 14% of which show up once; 5.5% to 7% is in the top ten. The data derive from a study of neurological immune-mediated disorders. Study findings and constraints: Multiple sclerosis patients had less TCR clonal expansion than even healthy controls, unlike HTLV-1-associated myelopathy.

Between the trimmed V and J ends, which lost 0 bases and 5 bases, there was a span of 23 bases. This CDR3 spans 18 amino acids. The germline CDR1 and CDR2 sequences are MNHEY and SMNVEV (reference sequence). Unsorted libraries were generated from 2 million PBMCs. These cells had been stored in RNAlater at -80 C. The source is a woman aged 60-75 years in good health. The chain employs TRBV27 and TRBJ2-7, with D perhaps matching TRBD1 (6 bases). The sample was PBMCs. DNA for the CDR3: TGTGCCAGCAGTTTATCGGCCGGTAGGGACAACTCGTTCAACGAGCAGTACTTC. Amino acid sequence: CASSLSAGRDNSFNEQYF.